Here is one T cell receptor beta chain with its context. Its target is unknown. This specimen comes from a study of Ad26.COV2.S vaccination and SARS-CoV-2 variants. V shed 0 bases and J shed 9 bases, with 8 bases lying between them. The CDR3 loop spans 11 amino acids. CDR1 is GTSNPN, CDR2 SVGIG, per germline (reference sequence). Using immunoSEQ multiplex PCR, the repertoire was profiled, and TCRdb retains in-frame clones only, with some absent. This table holds some 460,000 clones, roughly 87% found once. Findings of the study overall: Spike-specific TCR breadth in vaccine recipients exceeded that seen in placebo recipients.

Treatment given: 19 received Ad26.COV2.S at low or high dose, single or two shots; 5 received placebo; per-sample allocation not given. Vaccine and placebo recipients were sampled on day 63 after the first injection. The rearrangement links TRBV30 to TRBJ1-1; D remains unclear. The receptor was derived from a person aged 18-65 years who received the Ad26.COV2.S COVID-19 vaccine or a placebo. Here the sequenced sample was peripheral blood, taken in a trial of Ad26.COV2.S vaccine versus placebo. The chain's CDR3 is CAWSVLRKAFF. CDR3 in DNA: TGTGCCTGGAGTGTATTGCGGAAAGCTTTCTTT.